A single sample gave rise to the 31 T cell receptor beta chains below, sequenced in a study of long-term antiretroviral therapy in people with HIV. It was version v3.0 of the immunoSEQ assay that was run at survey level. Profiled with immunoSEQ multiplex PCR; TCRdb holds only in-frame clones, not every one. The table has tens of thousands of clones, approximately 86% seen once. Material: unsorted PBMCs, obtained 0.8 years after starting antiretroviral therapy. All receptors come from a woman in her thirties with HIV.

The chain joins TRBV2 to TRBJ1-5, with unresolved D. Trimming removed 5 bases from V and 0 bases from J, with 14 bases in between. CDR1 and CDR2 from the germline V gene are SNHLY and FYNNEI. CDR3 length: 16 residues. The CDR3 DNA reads TGTGCCAGCAGTCCTTTGCAGATGGCTAGCAATCAGCCCCAGCATTTT. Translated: CASSPLQMASNQPQHF.

CDR3 nucleotide sequence: TGTGCCAGCTCAAATATAGGGCAGACCGCCTATGGCTACACCTTC. Translating gives CASSNIGQTAYGYTF. The chain couples TRBV18 to TRBJ1-2; the D is unclear. The CDR3 is made up of 15 amino acids. Trimming pared 5 bases from V and 4 bases from J, leaving 17 bases between. Germline V gene data show CDR1 as KGHSH and CDR2 as LQKENI.

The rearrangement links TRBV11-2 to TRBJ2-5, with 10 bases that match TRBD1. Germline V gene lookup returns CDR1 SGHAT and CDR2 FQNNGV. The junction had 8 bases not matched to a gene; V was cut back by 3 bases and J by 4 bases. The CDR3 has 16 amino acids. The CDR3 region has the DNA TGTGCCAGCAGCTTTAGGGACAGGGGACCCCCAGAGACCCAGTACTTC. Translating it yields CASSFRDRGPPETQYF.

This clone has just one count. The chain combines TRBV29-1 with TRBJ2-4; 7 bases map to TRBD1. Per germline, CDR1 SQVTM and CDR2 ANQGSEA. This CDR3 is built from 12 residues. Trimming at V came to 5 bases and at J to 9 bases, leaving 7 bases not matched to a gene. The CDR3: CSVSGQMGIQYF. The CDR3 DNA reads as TGCAGCGTTTCGGGACAGATGGGCATTCAGTACTTC.

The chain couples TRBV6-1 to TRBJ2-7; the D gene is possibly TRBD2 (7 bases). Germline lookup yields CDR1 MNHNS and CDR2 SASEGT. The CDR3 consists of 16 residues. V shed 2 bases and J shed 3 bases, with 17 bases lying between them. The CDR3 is CASSELRGGLSYEQYV. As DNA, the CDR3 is TGTGCCAGCAGTGAATTAAGGGGGGGGCTGAGCTACGAGCAGTACGTC.

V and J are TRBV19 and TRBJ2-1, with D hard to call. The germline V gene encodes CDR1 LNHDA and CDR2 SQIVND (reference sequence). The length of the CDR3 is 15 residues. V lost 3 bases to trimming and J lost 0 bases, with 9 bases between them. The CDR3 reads CASSMALSSYNEQFF. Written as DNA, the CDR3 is TGTGCCAGTAGTATGGCGCTGAGCTCCTACAATGAGCAGTTCTTC.

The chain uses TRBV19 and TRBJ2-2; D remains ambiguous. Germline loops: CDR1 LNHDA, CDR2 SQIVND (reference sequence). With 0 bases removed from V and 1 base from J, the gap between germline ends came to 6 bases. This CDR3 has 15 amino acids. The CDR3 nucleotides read TGTGCCAGTAGTATAGATCTAGGGAACACCGGGGAGCTGTTTTTT. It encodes CASSIDLGNTGELFF.

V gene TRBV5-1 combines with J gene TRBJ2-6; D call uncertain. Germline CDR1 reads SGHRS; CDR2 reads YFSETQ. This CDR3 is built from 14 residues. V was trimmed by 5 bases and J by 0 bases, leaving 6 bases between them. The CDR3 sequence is CASRKTSGANVLTF. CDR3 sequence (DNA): TGCGCCAGCAGGAAAACCTCTGGGGCCAACGTCCTGACTTTC. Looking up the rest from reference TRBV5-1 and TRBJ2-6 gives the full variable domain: KAGVTQTPRYLIKTRGQQVTLSCSPISGHRSVSWYQQTPGQGLQFLFEYFSETQRNKGNFPGRFSGRQFSNSRSEMNVSTLELGDSALYLCASRKTSGANVLTFGAGSRLTVL.

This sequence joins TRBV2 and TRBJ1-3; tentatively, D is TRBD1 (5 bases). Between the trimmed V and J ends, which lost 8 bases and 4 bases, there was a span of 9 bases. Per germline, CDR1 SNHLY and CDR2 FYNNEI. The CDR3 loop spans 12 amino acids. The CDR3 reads CASRDVGNTIYF. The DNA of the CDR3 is TGTGCCAGCCGGGACGTGGGAAACACCATATATTTT.

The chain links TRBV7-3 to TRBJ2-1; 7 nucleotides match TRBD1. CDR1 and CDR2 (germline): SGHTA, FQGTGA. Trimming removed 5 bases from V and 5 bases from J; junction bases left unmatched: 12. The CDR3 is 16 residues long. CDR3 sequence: CASSRSPGQPHNEQFF. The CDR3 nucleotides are TGTGCCAGCAGCCGCTCACCGGGACAGCCACACAATGAGCAGTTCTTC. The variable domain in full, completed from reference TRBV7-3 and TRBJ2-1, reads GAGVSQTPSNKVTEKGKYVELRCDPISGHTALYWYRQSLGQGPEFLIYFQGTGAADDSGLPNDRFFAVRPEGSVSTLKIQRTERGDSAVYLCASSRSPGQPHNEQFFGPGTRLTVL.

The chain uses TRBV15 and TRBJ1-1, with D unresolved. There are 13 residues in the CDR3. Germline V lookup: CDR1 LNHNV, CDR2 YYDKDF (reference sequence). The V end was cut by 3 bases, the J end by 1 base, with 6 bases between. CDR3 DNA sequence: TGTGCCACCAGCAGTAATAAGAACACTGAAGCTTTCTTT. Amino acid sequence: CATSSNKNTEAFF.

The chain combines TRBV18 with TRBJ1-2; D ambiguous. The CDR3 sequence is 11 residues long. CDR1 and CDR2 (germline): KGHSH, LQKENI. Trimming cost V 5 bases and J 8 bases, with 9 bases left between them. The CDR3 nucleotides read TGTGCCAGCTCATTAGAAGGCGGCTACACCTTC. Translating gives CASSLEGGYTF.

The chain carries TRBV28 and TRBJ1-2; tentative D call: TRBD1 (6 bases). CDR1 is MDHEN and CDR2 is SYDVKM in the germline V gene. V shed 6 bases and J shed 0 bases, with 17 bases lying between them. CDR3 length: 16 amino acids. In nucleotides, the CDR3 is TGTGCCAGCAGAACGGGGGGCTTGGGGTCTAACTATGGCTACACCTTC. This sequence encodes CASRTGGLGSNYGYTF.

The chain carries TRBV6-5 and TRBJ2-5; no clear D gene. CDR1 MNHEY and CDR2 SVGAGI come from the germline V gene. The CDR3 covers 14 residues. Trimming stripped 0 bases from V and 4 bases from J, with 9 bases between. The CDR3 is CASSYSTGSETQYF. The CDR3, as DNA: TGTGCCAGCAGTTACTCGACGGGCTCAGAGACCCAGTACTTC.

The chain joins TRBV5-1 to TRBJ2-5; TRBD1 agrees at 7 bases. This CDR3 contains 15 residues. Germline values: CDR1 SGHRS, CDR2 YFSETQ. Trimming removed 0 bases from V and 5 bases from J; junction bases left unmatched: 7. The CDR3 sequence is CASSLGGQFRETQYF. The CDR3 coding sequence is TGCGCCAGCAGCTTGGGGGGACAGTTTCGGGAGACCCAGTACTTC.

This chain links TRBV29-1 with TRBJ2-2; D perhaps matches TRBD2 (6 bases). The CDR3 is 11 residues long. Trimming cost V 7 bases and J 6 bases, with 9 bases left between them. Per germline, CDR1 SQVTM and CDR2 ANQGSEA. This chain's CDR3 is CSARDSGELFF. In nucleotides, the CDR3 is TGCAGCGCCCGGGACTCCGGGGAGCTGTTTTTT.

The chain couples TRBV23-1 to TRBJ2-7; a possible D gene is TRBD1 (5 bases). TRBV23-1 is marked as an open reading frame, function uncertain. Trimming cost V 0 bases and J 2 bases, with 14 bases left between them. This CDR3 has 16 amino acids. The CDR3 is CASSQSSRTRTYEQYF. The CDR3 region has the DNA TGCGCCAGCAGTCAATCAAGTCGGACAAGGACCTACGAGCAGTACTTC.

CDR3 DNA sequence: TGTGCCAGCAGTTTTTCAGGGGTCGAGACCCAGTACTTC. Amino acid sequence: CASSFSGVETQYF. The rearrangement links TRBV27 to TRBJ2-5, with a tentative D call TRBD1 (6 bases). The CDR3 totals 13 residues. The V gene lost 3 bases and the J gene lost 5 bases, with 10 bases spanning the gap. Germline-derived CDR1 and CDR2 are MNHEY and SMNVEV (reference sequence).

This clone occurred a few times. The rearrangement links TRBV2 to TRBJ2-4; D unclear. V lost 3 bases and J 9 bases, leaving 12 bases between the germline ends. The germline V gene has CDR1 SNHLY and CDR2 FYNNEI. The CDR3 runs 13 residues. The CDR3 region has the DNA TGTGCCAGCAGTGACTTTGGGGTCGGCATTCAGTACTTC. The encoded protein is CASSDFGVGIQYF.

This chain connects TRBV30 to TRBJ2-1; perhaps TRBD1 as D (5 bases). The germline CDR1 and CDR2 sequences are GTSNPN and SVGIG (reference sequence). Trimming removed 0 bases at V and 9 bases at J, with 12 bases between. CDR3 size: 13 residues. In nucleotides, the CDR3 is TGTGCCTGGAGTGTCGGTGGGGCAGGTGAGCAGTTCTTC. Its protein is CAWSVGGAGEQFF.

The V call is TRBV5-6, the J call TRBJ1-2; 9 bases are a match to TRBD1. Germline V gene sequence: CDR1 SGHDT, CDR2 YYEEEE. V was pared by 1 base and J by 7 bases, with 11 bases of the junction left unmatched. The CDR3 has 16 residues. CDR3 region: CASSLRGQGKVGGYTF. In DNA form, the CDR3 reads TGTGCCAGCAGCTTGAGGGGACAGGGAAAAGTTGGTGGCTACACCTTC.

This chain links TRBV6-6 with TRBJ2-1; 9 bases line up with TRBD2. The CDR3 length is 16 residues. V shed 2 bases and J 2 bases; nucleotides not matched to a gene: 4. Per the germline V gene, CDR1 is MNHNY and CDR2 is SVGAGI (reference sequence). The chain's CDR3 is CASSYPLAGAYNEQFF. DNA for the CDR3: TGTGCCAGCAGTTACCCATTAGCGGGGGCCTACAATGAGCAGTTCTTC.

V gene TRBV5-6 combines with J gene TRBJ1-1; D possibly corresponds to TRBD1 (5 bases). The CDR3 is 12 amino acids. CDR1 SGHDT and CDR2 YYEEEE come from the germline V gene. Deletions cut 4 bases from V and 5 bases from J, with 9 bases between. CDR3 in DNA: TGTGCCAGCAGCGGGGGGATGACTGAAGCTTTCTTT. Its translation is CASSGGMTEAFF.

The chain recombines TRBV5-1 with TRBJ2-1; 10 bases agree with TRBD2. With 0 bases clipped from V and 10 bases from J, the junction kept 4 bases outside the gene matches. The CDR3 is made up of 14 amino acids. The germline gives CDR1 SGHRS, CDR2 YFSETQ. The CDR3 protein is CASSLASGSGEQFF. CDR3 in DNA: TGCGCCAGCAGCTTGGCTAGCGGGAGTGGGGAGCAGTTCTTC.

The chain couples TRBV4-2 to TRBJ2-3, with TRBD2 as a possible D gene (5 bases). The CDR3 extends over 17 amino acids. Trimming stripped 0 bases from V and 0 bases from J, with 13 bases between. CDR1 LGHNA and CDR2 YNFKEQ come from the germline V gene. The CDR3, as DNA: TGTGCCAGCAGCCAAGATACGAGAGGGCGCAGCACAGATACGCAGTATTTT. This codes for CASSQDTRGRSTDTQYF.

CDR3 amino acids: CASSLGPNTEAFF. In DNA, the CDR3 is TGTGCCAGCAGTTTAGGCCCCAACACTGAAGCTTTCTTT. V usage is TRBV27 and J usage is TRBJ1-1, with D unresolved. V was cut by 2 bases and J by 2 bases, with 6 bases left in between. This CDR3 comprises 13 residues. The V gene's germline CDR1 is MNHEY and CDR2 SMNVEV (reference sequence).

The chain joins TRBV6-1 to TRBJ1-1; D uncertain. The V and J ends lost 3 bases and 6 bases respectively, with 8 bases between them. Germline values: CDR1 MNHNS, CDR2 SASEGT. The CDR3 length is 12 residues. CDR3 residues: CASSDSFAEAFF. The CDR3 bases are TGTGCCAGCAGTGATTCTTTCGCTGAAGCTTTCTTT.

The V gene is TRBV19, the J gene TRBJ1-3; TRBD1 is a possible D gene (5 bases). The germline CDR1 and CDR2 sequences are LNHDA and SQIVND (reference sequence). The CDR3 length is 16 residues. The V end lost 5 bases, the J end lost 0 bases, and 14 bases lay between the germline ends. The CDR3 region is CASSPIDRGSGNTIYF. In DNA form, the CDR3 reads TGTGCCAGTAGTCCCATCGACAGAGGCTCTGGAAACACCATATATTTT. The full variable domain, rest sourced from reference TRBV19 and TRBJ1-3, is DGGITQSPKYLFRKEGQNVTLSCEQNLNHDAMYWYRQDPGQGLRLIYYSQIVNDFQKGDIAEGYSVSREKKESFPLTVTSAQKNPTAFYLCASSPIDRGSGNTIYFGEGSWLTVV.

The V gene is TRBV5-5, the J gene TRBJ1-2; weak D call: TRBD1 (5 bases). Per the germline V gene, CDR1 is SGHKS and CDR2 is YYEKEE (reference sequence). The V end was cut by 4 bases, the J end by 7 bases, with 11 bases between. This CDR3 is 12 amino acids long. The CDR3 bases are TGTGCCAGCAGCGTACAGGATTTTGGCTACACCTTC. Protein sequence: CASSVQDFGYTF.

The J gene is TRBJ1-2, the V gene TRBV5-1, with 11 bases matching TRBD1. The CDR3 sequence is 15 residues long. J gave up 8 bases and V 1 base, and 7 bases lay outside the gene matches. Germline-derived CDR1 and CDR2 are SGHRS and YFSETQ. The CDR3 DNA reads TGCGCCAGCAGCTTGTTAGGACAGGGGGCGAACGGCTACACCTTC. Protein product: CASSLLGQGANGYTF.

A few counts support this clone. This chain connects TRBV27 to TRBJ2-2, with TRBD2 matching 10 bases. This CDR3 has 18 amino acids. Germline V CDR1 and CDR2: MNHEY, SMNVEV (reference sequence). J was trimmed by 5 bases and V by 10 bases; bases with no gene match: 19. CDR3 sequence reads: CATTSPTSGVAGTGELFF. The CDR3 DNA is TGTGCCACCACAAGCCCAACTAGCGGGGTCGCTGGGACCGGGGAGCTGTTTTTT.